This entry lists 24 T cell receptor beta chains sequenced from one sample in a study of T cells after yellow fever vaccination. TCRdb processed the 5' RACE reads anew with MiXCR; each CDR3 protein has one entry. The data show some 400,000 distinct CDR3 sequences, with around 19% seen just once and 18% held by the top ten. Source: PBMCs, taken before the yellow fever booster vaccination. The receptors were sampled from a man aged 18-30 years who received the YFV17D yellow fever vaccine.

The chain uses TRBV20-1 and TRBJ2-1, with a tentative D call TRBD2 (6 bases). V lost 8 bases and J 4 bases, leaving 12 bases between the germline ends. This CDR3 spans 12 amino acids. In germline, CDR1 is DFQATT, CDR2 SNEGSKA (reference sequence). DNA for the CDR3: TGCAGTTTCCTAGCGTCATACAATGAGCAGTTCTTC. It codes for CSFLASYNEQFF.

The chain combines TRBV12-5 with TRBJ2-1; D gene unclear. This CDR3 region has 15 residues. Germline V gene data show CDR1 as LGHNT and CDR2 as FRNRAP. Trimming took 3 bases from V and 0 from J, leaving 9 bases between them. The CDR3 reads CASGFGVGSYNEQFF. Here the CDR3 DNA reads TGTGCTAGTGGTTTTGGGGTAGGCTCCTACAATGAGCAGTTCTTC.

This clonotype was counted between two and nine times. The CDR3 is CSAHRGWQGGSYGYTF. The CDR3, as DNA: TGCAGTGCCCACAGAGGGTGGCAGGGGGGTTCCTATGGCTACACCTTC. The V and J genes are TRBV20-1 and TRBJ1-2; TRBD1 agrees at 7 bases. The CDR3 totals 16 residues. Germline V gene sequence: CDR1 DFQATT, CDR2 SNEGSKA (reference sequence). V shed 6 bases and J 4 bases; nucleotides not matched to a gene: 17.

The CDR3 coding sequence is TGTGCCACCAGTGGCTCCCAATTTGGCTGGAGCACAGATACGCAGTATTTT. It is translated as CATSGSQFGWSTDTQYF. This chain links TRBV24-1 with TRBJ2-3; D remains unclear. There are 17 residues in the CDR3. Trimming removed 5 bases from V and 0 bases from J, with 17 bases in between. CDR1 and CDR2 (germline): KGHDR, SFDVKD.

The chain joins TRBV11-2 to TRBJ2-1, with 9 bases aligning to TRBD2. V trimming: 4 bases; J trimming: 9 bases; junction bases outside the gene matches: 10. Germline V gene data show CDR1 as SGHAT and CDR2 as FQNNGV. The CDR3 length is 15 residues. Here the CDR3 DNA reads TGTGCCAGCAGCTCGGTGGCGGGGGGGCAGAGTGAGCAGTTCTTC. Its protein is CASSSVAGGQSEQFF.

This clonotype was counted a few times. The chain carries TRBV5-1 and TRBJ1-2, with D hard to call. The ends were cut back, 0 bases at V and 4 bases at J, with 10 bases in the middle. This CDR3 has 14 amino acids. The germline V gene has CDR1 SGHRS and CDR2 YFSETQ. CDR3 sequence: CASSLDPGSYGYTF. DNA for the CDR3: TGCGCCAGCAGCTTGGACCCGGGGAGCTATGGCTACACCTTC.

This clonotype occurred many times. The V and J genes are TRBV6-1 and TRBJ1-5; D remains unclear. The CDR3 is made up of 13 amino acids. V lost 6 bases and J lost 4, with 10 bases in between. The germline gives CDR1 MNHNS, CDR2 SASEGT. CDR3 DNA sequence: TGTGCCAGCAGCCCGACCCTAAATCAGCCCCAGCATTTT. It yields the protein CASSPTLNQPQHF.

The genes are TRBV4-2 and TRBJ1-2; no reliable D call. Germline assignment: CDR1 LGHNA and CDR2 YNFKEQ. V dropped 0 bases and J dropped 0 bases, with 17 bases sitting between them. The CDR3 contains 18 residues. CDR3 in amino acids: CASSQDLVALKANYGYTF. Written as DNA, the CDR3 is TGTGCCAGCAGCCAAGATCTGGTGGCTCTTAAAGCTAACTATGGCTACACCTTC.

The gene calls are TRBV20-1 and TRBJ1-5; 7 bases match TRBD1. Trimming removed 4 bases from V and 7 bases from J; junction bases left unmatched: 4. CDR1 DFQATT and CDR2 SNEGSKA come from the germline V gene (reference sequence). The CDR3 runs to 12 residues. The CDR3 nucleotides read TGCAGTGCTATCAGGGGGAAGCAGCCCCAGCATTTT. Its protein is CSAIRGKQPQHF.

V is TRBV7-9 and J is TRBJ2-6, with no clear D. Germline values: CDR1 SEHNR, CDR2 FQNEAQ (reference sequence). This CDR3 has 14 residues. As DNA, the CDR3 is TGTCAGGCCAGCCTGAGCTCTGGGGCCAACGTCCTGACTTTC. Translation gives CQASLSSGANVLTF.

V usage is TRBV7-3 and J usage is TRBJ2-1; 9 bases are a match to TRBD2. Germline V gene sequence: CDR1 SGHTA, CDR2 FQGTGA. CDR3 length: 14 amino acids. V lost 4 bases, J lost 4 bases, and 2 bases stayed unmatched. In nucleotides, the CDR3 is TGTGCCAGCAGCTACGCGGGGGGGTACAATGAGCAGTTCTTC. It encodes CASSYAGGYNEQFF.

This clonotype has more than one count but fewer than ten. This chain joins TRBV6-2 or TRBV6-3 and TRBJ1-1, with D uncertain. The germline V gene encodes CDR1 MNHEY and CDR2 SVGEGT. V dropped 8 bases and J dropped 3 bases, with 19 bases sitting between them. The CDR3 extends over 15 amino acids. The CDR3 reads CASGSGDRVYTEAFF. The CDR3 bases are TGTGCCAGCGGGAGCGGAGACCGGGTTTACACTGAAGCTTTCTTT.

V is TRBV20-1 and J is TRBJ2-7; D unresolved. Germline CDR1 and CDR2: DFQATT and SNEGSKA (reference sequence). The ends were cut back, 3 bases at V and 3 bases at J, with 9 bases in the middle. There are 12 residues in the CDR3. The CDR3 sequence: CSASPKSYEQYV. The CDR3 DNA sequence: TGCAGTGCTAGTCCAAAAAGCTACGAGCAGTACGTC.

This clonotype has only a few counts. The V call is TRBV29-1, the J call TRBJ1-2; TRBD1 aligns across 9 bases. V shed 8 bases, J shed 8 bases, and the junction held 12 bases outside the gene matches. This CDR3 is built from 13 residues. Germline CDR1 SQVTM, CDR2 ANQGSEA. The CDR3 protein is CSLLTGTGKGYTF. The CDR3 DNA is TGCAGCCTCCTCACTGGGACAGGGAAAGGCTACACCTTC.

The chain carries TRBV7-9 and TRBJ2-4; 11 nucleotides align to TRBD2. The junction had 14 bases not matched to a gene; V was cut back by 4 bases and J by 6 bases. This CDR3 has 18 amino acids. CDR1 and CDR2 from the germline V gene are SEHNR and FQNEAQ (reference sequence). In DNA, the CDR3 is TGTGCCAGCAGCTCGACAGATTCTAGCGGGGGGCCGGGAAACATTCAGTACTTC. Protein product: CASSSTDSSGGPGNIQYF. The entire variable domain, with the rest obtained from reference TRBV7-9 and TRBJ2-4, is as follows: DTGVSQNPRHKITKRGQNVTFRCDPISEHNRLYWYRQTLGQGPEFLTYFQNEAQLEKSRLLSDRFSAERPKGSFSTLEIQRTEQGDSAMYLCASSSTDSSGGPGNIQYFGAGTRLSVL.

The V and J genes are TRBV10-3 and TRBJ2-2, with D perhaps TRBD1 (6 bases). CDR3 length: 17 amino acids. The germline V and J ends were trimmed by 2 bases and 0 bases, with 13 bases remaining between them. Germline V CDR1 and CDR2: ENHRY, SYGVKD. This chain's CDR3 is CAISEHPGTPNTGELFF. The CDR3 bases are TGTGCCATCAGTGAGCACCCCGGGACACCGAACACCGGGGAGCTGTTTTTT.

This clonotype was seen a handful of times. The V gene is TRBV6-2 or TRBV6-3, the J gene TRBJ1-1; a weak D match, TRBD1 (5 bases). The CDR3 spans 14 residues. Germline assignment: CDR1 MNHEY and CDR2 SVGEGT. V was pared by 2 bases and J by 6 bases, with 13 bases between. The CDR3 protein is CASSYSGGVAEAFF. CDR3 sequence (DNA): TGTGCCAGCAGTTACAGCGGGGGAGTGGCTGAAGCTTTCTTT.

This clonotype was counted at least ten times. The V gene is TRBV7-2, the J gene TRBJ1-5, with 10 bases aligning to TRBD1. The V segment lost 3 bases and the J segment 2 bases; nucleotides outside the gene matches: 4. Germline lookup yields CDR1 SGHTA and CDR2 FQGNSA. CDR3 length: 16 residues. The CDR3 spells CASSFSGTGGNQPQHF. Here the CDR3 DNA reads TGTGCCAGCAGCTTCTCCGGGACAGGGGGCAATCAGCCCCAGCATTTT.

The table lists this clonotype with many counts. This chain joins TRBV25-1 and TRBJ1-1; tentative D call: TRBD1 (5 bases). Trimming stripped 5 bases from V and 6 bases from J, with 22 bases between. CDR1 is MGHDK, CDR2 SYGVNS, per germline. There are 16 residues in the CDR3. The CDR3 nucleotides are TGTGCCAGCAGTAACCCGCCGGGGACGGCGGGGTCTGAAGCTTTCTTT. This codes for CASSNPPGTAGSEAFF. Using reference TRBV25-1 and TRBJ1-1 for the parts outside the CDR3, the full variable domain is EADIYQTPRYLVIGTGKKITLECSQTMGHDKMYWYQQDPGMELHLIHYSYGVNSTEKGDLSSESTVSRIRTEHFPLTLESARPSHTSQYLCASSNPPGTAGSEAFFGQGTRLTVV.

This clonotype was counted a few times. The chain employs TRBV6-5 and TRBJ1-2; the D is unclear. CDR3 length: 13 residues. Trimming took 4 bases from V and 4 from J, leaving 10 bases between them. Germline CDR1 and CDR2: MNHEY and SVGAGI. The CDR3 is CASSSEGPYGYTF. CDR3 DNA sequence: TGTGCCAGCAGTTCGGAGGGTCCCTATGGCTACACCTTC.

The rearrangement uses TRBV5-6 and TRBJ1-6; no definite D call. CDR1 is SGHDT and CDR2 is YYEEEE in the germline V gene. The CDR3 has 13 amino acids. Trimming cost V 4 bases and J 8 bases, with 10 bases left between them. In nucleotides, the CDR3 is TGTGCCAGCAGCCCTGATCCGGATTCACCCCTCCACTTT. This translates into CASSPDPDSPLHF.

This clonotype was seen ten or more times. The chain employs TRBV6-5 and TRBJ1-5, with 8 bases aligning to TRBD1. V lost 6 bases to trimming and J lost 3 bases; unmatched junction nucleotides: 1. Germline CDR1 reads MNHEY; CDR2 reads SVGAGI. The CDR3 totals 13 residues. CDR3 nucleotide sequence: TGTGCCAGCAGGGACAGGGTCAATCAGCCCCAGCATTTT. Its protein is CASRDRVNQPQHF.

J is TRBJ2-7 and V is TRBV6-2 or TRBV6-3; D possibly matches TRBD1 or TRBD2 (6 bases each). Trimming shortened V by 5 bases and J by 0 bases, and 20 bases separated the two germline ends. The length of the CDR3 is 17 residues. CDR1 is MNHEY, CDR2 SVGEGT, per germline. The CDR3 spells CASSRSPRGQSSYEQYV. CDR3 DNA: TGTGCCAGCAGTCGGTCCCCCCGGGGGCAAAGCTCCTACGAGCAGTACGTC.

This clonotype was detected once. The rearrangement uses TRBV4-1 and TRBJ1-1; D is undetermined. The germline V gene encodes CDR1 MGHRA and CDR2 YSYEKL. The CDR3 sequence is 15 residues long. The ends were cut back, 1 base at V and 2 bases at J, with 11 bases in the middle. The CDR3 sequence: CASSQVPGTNTEAFF. The CDR3 DNA reads TGCGCCAGCAGCCAAGTTCCGGGAACCAACACTGAAGCTTTCTTT.